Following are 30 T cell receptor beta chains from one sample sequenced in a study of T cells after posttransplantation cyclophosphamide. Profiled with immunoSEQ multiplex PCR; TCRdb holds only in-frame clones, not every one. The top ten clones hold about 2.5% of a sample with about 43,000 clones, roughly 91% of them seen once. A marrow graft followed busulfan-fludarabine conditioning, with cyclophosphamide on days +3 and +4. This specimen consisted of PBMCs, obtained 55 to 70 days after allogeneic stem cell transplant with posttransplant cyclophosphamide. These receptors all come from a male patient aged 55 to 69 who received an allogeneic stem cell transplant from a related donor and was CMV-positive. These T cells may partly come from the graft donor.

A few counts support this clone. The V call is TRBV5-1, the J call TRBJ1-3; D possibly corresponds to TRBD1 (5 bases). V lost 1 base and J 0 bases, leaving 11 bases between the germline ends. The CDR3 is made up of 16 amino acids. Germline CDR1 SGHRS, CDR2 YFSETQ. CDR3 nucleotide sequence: TGCGCCAGCAGCTTGACAGGCTCCTACTCTGGAAACACCATATATTTT. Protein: CASSLTGSYSGNTIYF.

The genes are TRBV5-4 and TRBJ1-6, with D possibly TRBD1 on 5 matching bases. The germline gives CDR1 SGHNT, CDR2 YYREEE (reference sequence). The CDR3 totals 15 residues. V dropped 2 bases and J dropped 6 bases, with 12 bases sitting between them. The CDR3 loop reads CASSLAGSLNSPLHF. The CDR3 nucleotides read TGTGCCAGCAGCTTAGCAGGGTCTCTTAATTCACCCCTCCACTTT.

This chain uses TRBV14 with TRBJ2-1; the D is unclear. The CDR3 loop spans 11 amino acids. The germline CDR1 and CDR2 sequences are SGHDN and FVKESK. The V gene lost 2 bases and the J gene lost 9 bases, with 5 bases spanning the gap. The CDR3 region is CASSQIREQFF. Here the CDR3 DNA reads TGTGCCAGCAGCCAAATCCGTGAGCAGTTCTTC.

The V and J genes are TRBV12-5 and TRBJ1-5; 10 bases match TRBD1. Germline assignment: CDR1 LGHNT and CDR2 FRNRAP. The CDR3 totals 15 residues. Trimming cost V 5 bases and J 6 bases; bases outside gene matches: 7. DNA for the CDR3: TGTGCTAGTGGTCCCCTTGGGACAGGGGCTCAGCCCCAGCATTTT. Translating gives CASGPLGTGAQPQHF.

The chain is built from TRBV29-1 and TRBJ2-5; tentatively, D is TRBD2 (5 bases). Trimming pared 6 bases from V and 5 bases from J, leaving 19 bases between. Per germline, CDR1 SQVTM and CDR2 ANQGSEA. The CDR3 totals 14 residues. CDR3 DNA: TGCAGCGTAATCGAGGGAACAGCCGGCGAGACCCAGTACTTC. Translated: CSVIEGTAGETQYF.

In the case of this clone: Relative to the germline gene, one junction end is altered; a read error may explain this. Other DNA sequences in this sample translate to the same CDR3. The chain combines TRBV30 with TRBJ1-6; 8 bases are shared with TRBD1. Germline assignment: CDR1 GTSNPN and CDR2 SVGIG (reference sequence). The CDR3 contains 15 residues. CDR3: CAWSERDRYNSPLHF. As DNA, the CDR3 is TGTGCCTGGAGCGAAAGGGACAGGTATAATTCCCCCCTCCACTTT.

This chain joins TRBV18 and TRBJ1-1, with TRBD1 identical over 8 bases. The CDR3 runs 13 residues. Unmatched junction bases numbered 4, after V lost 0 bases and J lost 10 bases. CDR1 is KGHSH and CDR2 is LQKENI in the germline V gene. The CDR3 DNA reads TGTGCCAGCTCACCACCCCAGGGGGCGGTAGCTTTCTTT. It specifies CASSPPQGAVAFF.

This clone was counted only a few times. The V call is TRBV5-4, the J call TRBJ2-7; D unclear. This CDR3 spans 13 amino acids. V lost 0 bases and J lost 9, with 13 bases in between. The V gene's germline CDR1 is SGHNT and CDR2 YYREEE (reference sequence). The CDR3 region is CASSLEPRFGQYF. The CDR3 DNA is TGTGCCAGCAGCTTGGAGCCTAGATTCGGGCAGTACTTC.

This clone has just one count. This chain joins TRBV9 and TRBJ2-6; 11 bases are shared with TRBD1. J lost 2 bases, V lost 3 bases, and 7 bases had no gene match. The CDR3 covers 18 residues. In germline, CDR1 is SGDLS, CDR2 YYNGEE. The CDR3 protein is CASSAPGQGGPGANVLTF. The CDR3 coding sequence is TGTGCCAGCAGCGCACCGGGACAGGGGGGGCCTGGGGCCAACGTCCTGACTTTC. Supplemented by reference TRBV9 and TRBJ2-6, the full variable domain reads DSGVTQTPKHLITATGQRVTLRCSPRSGDLSVYWYQQSLDQGLQFLIQYYNGEERAKGNILERFSAQQFPDLHSELNLSSLELGDSALYFCASSAPGQGGPGANVLTFGAGSRLTVL.

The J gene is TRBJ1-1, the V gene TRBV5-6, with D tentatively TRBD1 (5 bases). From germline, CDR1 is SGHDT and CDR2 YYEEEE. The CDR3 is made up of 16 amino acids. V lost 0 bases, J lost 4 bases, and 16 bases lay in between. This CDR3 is CASSLEGVLKGTEAFF. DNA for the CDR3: TGTGCCAGCAGCTTGGAAGGGGTACTAAAGGGCACTGAAGCTTTCTTT.

The CDR3 coding sequence is TGTGCCAGCAGCCCCGCCGGGGGGGACACCGGGGAGCTGTTTTTT. Encoded protein: CASSPAGGDTGELFF. V and J are TRBV7-6 and TRBJ2-2; TRBD2 aligns across 8 bases. Germline lookup yields CDR1 SGHVS and CDR2 FNYEAQ. The V gene end was trimmed by 5 bases and the J gene end by 3 bases; junction bases not matched to a gene: 5. This CDR3 spans 15 amino acids.

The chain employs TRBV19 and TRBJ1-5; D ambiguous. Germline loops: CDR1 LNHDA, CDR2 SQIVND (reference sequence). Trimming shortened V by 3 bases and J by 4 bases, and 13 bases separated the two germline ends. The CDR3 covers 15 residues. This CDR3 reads CASSISPTANQPQHF. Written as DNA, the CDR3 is TGTGCCAGTAGTATTTCTCCCACTGCTAATCAGCCCCAGCATTTT.

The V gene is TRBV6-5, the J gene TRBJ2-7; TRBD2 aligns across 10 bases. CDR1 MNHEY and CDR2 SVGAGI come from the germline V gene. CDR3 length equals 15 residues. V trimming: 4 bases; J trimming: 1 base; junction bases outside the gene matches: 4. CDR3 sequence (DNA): TGTGCCAGCAGTTTGTCTAGCGGGGGTTCCTACGAGCAGTACTTC. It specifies CASSLSSGGSYEQYF.

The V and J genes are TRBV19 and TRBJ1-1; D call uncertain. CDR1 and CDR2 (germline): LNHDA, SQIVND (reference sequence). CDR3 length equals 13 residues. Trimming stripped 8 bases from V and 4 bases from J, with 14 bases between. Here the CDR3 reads CASALDPGTEAFF. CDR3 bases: TGTGCCAGTGCTCTCGACCCGGGCACTGAAGCTTTCTTT.

CDR3 loop: CASSRRQGQYEQYF. In DNA form, the CDR3 reads TGTGCCAGTAGTCGACGACAGGGGCAGTACGAGCAGTACTTC. V gene TRBV19 combines with J gene TRBJ2-7; 8 bases map to TRBD1. Germline CDR1 reads LNHDA; CDR2 reads SQIVND (reference sequence). The CDR3 runs to 14 residues. J lost 4 bases, V lost 5 bases, and 7 bases had no gene match.

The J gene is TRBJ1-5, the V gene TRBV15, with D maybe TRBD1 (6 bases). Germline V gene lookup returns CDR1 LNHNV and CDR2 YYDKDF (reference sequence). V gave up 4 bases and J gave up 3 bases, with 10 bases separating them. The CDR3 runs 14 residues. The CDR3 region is CATSTRQVNQPQHF. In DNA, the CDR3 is TGTGCCACCAGCACAAGACAGGTCAATCAGCCCCAGCATTTT.

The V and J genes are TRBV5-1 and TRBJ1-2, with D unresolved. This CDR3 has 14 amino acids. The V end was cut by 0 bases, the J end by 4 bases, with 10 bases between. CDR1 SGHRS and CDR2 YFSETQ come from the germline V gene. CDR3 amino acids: CASSLEQPSYGYTF. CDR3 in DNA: TGCGCCAGCAGCTTGGAACAGCCTTCCTATGGCTACACCTTC. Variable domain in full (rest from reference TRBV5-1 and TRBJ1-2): KAGVTQTPRYLIKTRGQQVTLSCSPISGHRSVSWYQQTPGQGLQFLFEYFSETQRNKGNFPGRFSGRQFSNSRSEMNVSTLELGDSALYLCASSLEQPSYGYTFGSGTRLTVV.

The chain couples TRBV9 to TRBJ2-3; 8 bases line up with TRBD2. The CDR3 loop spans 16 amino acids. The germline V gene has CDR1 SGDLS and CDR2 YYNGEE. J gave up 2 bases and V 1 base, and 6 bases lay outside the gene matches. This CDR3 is CASSVRAGGPTDTQYF. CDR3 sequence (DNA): TGTGCCAGCAGCGTACGGGCGGGGGGCCCCACAGATACGCAGTATTTT.

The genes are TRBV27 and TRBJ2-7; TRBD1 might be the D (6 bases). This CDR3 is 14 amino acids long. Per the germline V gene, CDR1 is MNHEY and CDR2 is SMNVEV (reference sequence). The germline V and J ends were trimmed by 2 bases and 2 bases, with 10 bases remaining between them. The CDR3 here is CASSLGGSTYEQYV. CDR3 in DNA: TGTGCCAGCAGTTTAGGGGGCAGTACCTACGAGCAGTACGTC.

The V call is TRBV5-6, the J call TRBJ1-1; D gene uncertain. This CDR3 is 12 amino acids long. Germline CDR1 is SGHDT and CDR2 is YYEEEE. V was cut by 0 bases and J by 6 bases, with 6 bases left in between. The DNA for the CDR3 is TGTGCCAGCAGCTTGGTCCGGGCTGAAGCTTTCTTT. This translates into CASSLVRAEAFF.

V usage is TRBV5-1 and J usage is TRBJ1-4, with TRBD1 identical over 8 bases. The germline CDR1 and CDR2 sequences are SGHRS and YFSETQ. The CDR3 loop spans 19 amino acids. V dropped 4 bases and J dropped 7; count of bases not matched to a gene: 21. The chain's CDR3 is CASSEGRTGRVIFTEKLFF. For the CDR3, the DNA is TGCGCCAGCAGCGAAGGTCGGACAGGGAGGGTCATCTTTACTGAAAAACTGTTTTTT.

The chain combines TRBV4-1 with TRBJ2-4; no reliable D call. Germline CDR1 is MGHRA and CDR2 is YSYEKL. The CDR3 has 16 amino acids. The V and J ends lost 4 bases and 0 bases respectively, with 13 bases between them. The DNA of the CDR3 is TGCGCCAGCAGCCCGCACTTTTCTATAGCCAAAAACATTCAGTACTTC. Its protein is CASSPHFSIAKNIQYF.

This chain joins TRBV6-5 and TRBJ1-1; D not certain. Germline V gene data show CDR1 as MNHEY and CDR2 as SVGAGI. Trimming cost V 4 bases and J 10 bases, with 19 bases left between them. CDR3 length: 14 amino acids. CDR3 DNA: TGTGCCAGCAGTTTGAGAGACAAAACGAATGGAGCTTTCTTT. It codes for CASSLRDKTNGAFF.

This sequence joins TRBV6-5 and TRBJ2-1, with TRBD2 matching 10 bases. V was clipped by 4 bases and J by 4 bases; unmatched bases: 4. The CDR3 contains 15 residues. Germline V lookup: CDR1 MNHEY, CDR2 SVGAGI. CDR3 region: CASSSRTSGYNEQFF. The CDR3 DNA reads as TGTGCCAGCAGTTCCAGGACTAGCGGTTACAATGAGCAGTTCTTC.

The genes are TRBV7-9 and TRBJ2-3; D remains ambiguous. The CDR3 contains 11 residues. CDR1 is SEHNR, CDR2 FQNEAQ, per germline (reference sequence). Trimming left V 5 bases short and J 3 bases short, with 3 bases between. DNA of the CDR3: TGTGCCAGCAGCCCGACAGATACGCAGTATTTT. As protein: CASSPTDTQYF.

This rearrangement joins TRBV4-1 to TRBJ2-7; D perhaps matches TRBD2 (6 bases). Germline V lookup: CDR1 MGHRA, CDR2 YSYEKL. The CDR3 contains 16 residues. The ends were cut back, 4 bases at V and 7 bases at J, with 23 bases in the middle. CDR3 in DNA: TGCGCCAGCAGCCCTAGTGGGGGACTCCTGATCGGGGAGCAGTACTTC. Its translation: CASSPSGGLLIGEQYF.

CDR3 DNA sequence: TGTGCTAGTGGTTTAGGAGGGAACTATGGCTACACCTTC. This sequence encodes CASGLGGNYGYTF. The gene calls are TRBV12-5 and TRBJ1-2; no clear D. The length of the CDR3 is 13 residues. Deletions cut 3 bases from V and 2 bases from J, with 7 bases between. From germline, CDR1 is LGHNT and CDR2 FRNRAP.

Here the CDR3 DNA reads TGTGCCAGCAGTGAAGTAGGGGGCGCGGCTGGCTACACCTTC. Translation: CASSEVGGAAGYTF. The V call is TRBV6-1, the J call TRBJ1-2, with 7 bases lining up with TRBD1. CDR3 length: 14 residues. Losses at the gene ends were 1 base for V and 7 bases for J; bases not matched to a gene: 6. Germline assignment: CDR1 MNHNS and CDR2 SASEGT.

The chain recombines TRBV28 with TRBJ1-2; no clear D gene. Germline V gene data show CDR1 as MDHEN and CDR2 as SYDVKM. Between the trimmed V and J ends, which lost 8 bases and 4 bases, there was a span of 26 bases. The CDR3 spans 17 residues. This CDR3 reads CASQAEDDLPLTYGYTF. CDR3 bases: TGTGCCAGCCAAGCGGAGGACGACCTACCCCTTACCTATGGCTACACCTTC.

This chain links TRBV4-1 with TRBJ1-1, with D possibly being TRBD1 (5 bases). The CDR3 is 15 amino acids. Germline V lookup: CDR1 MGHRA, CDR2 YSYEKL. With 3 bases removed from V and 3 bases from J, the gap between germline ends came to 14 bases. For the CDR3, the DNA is TGCGCCAGCAGCCAGAAACAGGTCCTGTACACTGAAGCTTTCTTT. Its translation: CASSQKQVLYTEAFF.